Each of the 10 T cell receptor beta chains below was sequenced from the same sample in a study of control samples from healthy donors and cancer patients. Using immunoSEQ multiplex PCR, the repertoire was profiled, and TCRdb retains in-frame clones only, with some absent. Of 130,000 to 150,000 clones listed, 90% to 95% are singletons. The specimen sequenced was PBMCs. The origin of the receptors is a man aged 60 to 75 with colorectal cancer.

The CDR3 loop is CASSSGLSSDTQYF. CDR3 DNA sequence: TGTGCCAGCAGTTCCGGACTATCCTCGGATACGCAGTATTTT. The gene calls are TRBV6-2 or TRBV6-3 and TRBJ2-3; a weak D match, TRBD2 (6 bases). This CDR3 region has 14 residues. V was trimmed by 4 bases and J by 6 bases, leaving 14 bases between them. The germline V gene has CDR1 MNHEY and CDR2 SVGEGT.

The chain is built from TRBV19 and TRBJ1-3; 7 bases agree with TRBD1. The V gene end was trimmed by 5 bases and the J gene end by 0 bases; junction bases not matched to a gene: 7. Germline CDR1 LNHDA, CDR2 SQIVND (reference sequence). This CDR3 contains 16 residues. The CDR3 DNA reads TGTGCCAGTAGTCCTCTACAGGGGAGCTCTGGAAACACCATATATTTT. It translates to CASSPLQGSSGNTIYF. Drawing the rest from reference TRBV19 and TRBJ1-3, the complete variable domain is DGGITQSPKYLFRKEGQNVTLSCEQNLNHDAMYWYRQDPGQGLRLIYYSQIVNDFQKGDIAEGYSVSREKKESFPLTVTSAQKNPTAFYLCASSPLQGSSGNTIYFGEGSWLTVV.

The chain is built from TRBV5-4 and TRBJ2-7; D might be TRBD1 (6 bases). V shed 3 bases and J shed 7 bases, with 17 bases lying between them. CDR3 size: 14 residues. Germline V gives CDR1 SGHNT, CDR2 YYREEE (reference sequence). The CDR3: CASSSGTYTEEQYF. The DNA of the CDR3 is TGTGCCAGCAGCTCTGGGACATACACGGAAGAGCAGTACTTC.

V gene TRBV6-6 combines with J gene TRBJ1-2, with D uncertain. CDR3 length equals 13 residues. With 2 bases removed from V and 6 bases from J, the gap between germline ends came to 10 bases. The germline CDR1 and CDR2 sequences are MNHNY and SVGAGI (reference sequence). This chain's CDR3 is CASSYERQDGYTF. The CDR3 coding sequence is TGTGCCAGCAGTTACGAAAGGCAAGATGGCTACACCTTC.

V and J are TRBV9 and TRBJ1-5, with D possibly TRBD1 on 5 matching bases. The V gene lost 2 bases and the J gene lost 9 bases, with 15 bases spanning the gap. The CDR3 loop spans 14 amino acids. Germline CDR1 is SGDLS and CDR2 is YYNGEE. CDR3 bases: TGTGCCAGCAGCGTCGGGACTCACGGGGGGCCCCAGCATTTT. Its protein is CASSVGTHGGPQHF.

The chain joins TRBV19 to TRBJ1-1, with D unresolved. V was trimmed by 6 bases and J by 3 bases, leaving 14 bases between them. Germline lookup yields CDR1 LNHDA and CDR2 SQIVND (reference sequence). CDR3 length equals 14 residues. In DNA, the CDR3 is TGTGCCAGTAGACGCTACGGTCAGGACACTGAAGCTTTCTTT. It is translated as CASRRYGQDTEAFF.

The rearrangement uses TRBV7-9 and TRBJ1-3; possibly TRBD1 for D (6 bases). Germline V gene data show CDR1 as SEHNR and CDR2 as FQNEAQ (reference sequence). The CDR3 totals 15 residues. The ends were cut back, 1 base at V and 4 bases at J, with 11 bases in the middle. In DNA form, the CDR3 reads TGTGCCAGCAGCTTAGTTCCAGGGGTGGGAAACACCATATATTTT. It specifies CASSLVPGVGNTIYF.

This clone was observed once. The CDR3 protein is CASSSTGTGELFF. CDR3 coding DNA: TGTGCCAGCAGTTCAACAGGGACCGGGGAGCTGTTTTTT. The genes are TRBV6-6 and TRBJ2-2; maybe TRBD1 (6 bases). V was shortened by 4 bases and J by 5 bases, with 8 bases between the two germline ends. The CDR3 loop spans 13 amino acids. The germline gives CDR1 MNHNY, CDR2 SVGAGI (reference sequence).

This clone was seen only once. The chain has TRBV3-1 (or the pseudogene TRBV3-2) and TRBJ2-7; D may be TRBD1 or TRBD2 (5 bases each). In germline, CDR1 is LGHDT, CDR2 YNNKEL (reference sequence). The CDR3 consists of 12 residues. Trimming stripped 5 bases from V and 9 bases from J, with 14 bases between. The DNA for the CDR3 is TGTGCCAGCAGCGCCGGGGACCGAGGGCAGTACTTC. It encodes CASSAGDRGQYF.

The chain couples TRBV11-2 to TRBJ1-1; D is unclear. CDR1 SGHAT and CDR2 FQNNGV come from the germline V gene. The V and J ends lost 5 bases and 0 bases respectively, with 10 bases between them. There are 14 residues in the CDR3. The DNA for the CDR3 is TGTGCCAGCAGCCGACAATCCATGAACACTGAAGCTTTCTTT. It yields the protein CASSRQSMNTEAFF.